A single sample gave rise to the 22 T cell receptor beta chains below, sequenced in a study of cytomegalovirus exposure and HLA in healthy donors. The PCR employed 60 Vbeta primers together with 13 Jbeta primers. TCRdb's copy holds only in-frame clones and misses some; the assay was immunoSEQ multiplex PCR. The repertoire has around 87,000 clones, approximately 83% of them found once; the top ten carry about 3%. Material for sequencing was PBMCs. The receptors here all came from a man in his forties or fifties in good health and CMV-seronegative.

This chain connects TRBV5-4 to TRBJ1-3; a possible D gene is TRBD1 (5 bases). Trimming removed 0 bases at V and 4 bases at J, with 8 bases between. CDR1 is SGHNT and CDR2 is YYREEE in the germline V gene (reference sequence). This CDR3 spans 14 amino acids. In nucleotides, the CDR3 is TGTGCCAGCAGCTTGGAACAGGCCGGAAACACCATATATTTT. As protein: CASSLEQAGNTIYF.

This rearrangement joins TRBV27 to TRBJ1-4; perhaps TRBD1 as D (6 bases). CDR3 length: 14 amino acids. Per the germline V gene, CDR1 is MNHEY and CDR2 is SMNVEV (reference sequence). Trimming pared 3 bases from V and 8 bases from J, leaving 13 bases between. CDR3 in DNA: TGTGCCAGCAGTTTCGGGACAATGGGGGAAAAACTGTTTTTT. Its protein product is CASSFGTMGEKLFF.

Comments on this clone: A junction end diverges from the germline sequence, so it may reflect a read error. The chain couples TRBV18 to TRBJ2-4, with D possibly TRBD1 on 5 matching bases. Germline loops: CDR1 KGHSH, CDR2 LQKENI. The CDR3 is 16 amino acids. Here the CDR3 reads CASSAPSRALKNIQYF. CDR3 nucleotides: TGTGCCAGCTCAGCACCGTCCAGGGCCTTAAAAAACATTCAGTACTTC.

The chain carries TRBV4-1 and TRBJ2-1; 7 bases map to TRBD2. The CDR3 length is 14 residues. The germline gives CDR1 MGHRA, CDR2 YSYEKL. V dropped 3 bases and J dropped 4; count of bases not matched to a gene: 3. The CDR3 loop is CASSQMGGYNEQFF. DNA of the CDR3: TGCGCCAGCAGCCAGATGGGAGGGTACAATGAGCAGTTCTTC.

V gene TRBV28 combines with J gene TRBJ2-7; TRBD1 is a possible D gene (6 bases). V lost 5 bases and J lost 1, with 15 bases in between. Germline V CDR1 and CDR2: MDHEN, SYDVKM. The CDR3 has 15 amino acids. The CDR3 nucleotides read TGTGCCAGCAGTCGATATGGACAGTATTCCTACGAGCAGTACTTC. Its protein product is CASSRYGQYSYEQYF.

This sequence joins TRBV5-1 and TRBJ1-6, with 7 bases lining up with TRBD1. The CDR3 has 15 residues. CDR1 is SGHRS, CDR2 YFSETQ, per germline. V lost 0 bases and J lost 7; bases outside the gene matches: 4. CDR3 sequence: CASSLDVQGNSPLHF. The CDR3 DNA sequence: TGCGCCAGCAGCTTGGATGTACAGGGGAATTCACCCCTCCACTTT.

This chain connects TRBV4-3 to TRBJ2-4; a possible D gene is TRBD1 (5 bases). Germline V lookup: CDR1 LGHNA, CDR2 YSLEER. Trimming pared 0 bases from V and 0 bases from J, leaving 9 bases between. The CDR3 covers 16 residues. The CDR3 bases are TGCGCCAGCAGCCAAGACAGGGTCCTAGCCAAAAACATTCAGTACTTC. Encoded protein: CASSQDRVLAKNIQYF.

The CDR3 region is CASTNRVGLFF. CDR3 coding DNA: TGTGCCAGCACCAACAGGGTTGGTCTGTTTTTT. V usage is TRBV28 and J usage is TRBJ1-4; TRBD1 is a possible D gene (6 bases). This CDR3 contains 11 residues. Germline V gene data show CDR1 as MDHEN and CDR2 as SYDVKM. Trimming stripped 7 bases from V and 14 bases from J, with 14 bases between.

This rearrangement joins TRBV19 to TRBJ2-2; no reliable D call. The germline V gene has CDR1 LNHDA and CDR2 SQIVND (reference sequence). This CDR3 is built from 12 residues. V lost 3 bases, J lost 6 bases, and 5 bases lay in between. CDR3 nucleotide sequence: TGTGCCAGTAGTATTACTGCCGGGGAGCTGTTTTTT. This translates into CASSITAGELFF.

The chain couples TRBV27 to TRBJ1-2; a weak D match, TRBD1 (5 bases). V dropped 5 bases and J dropped 3 bases, with 13 bases sitting between them. CDR1 and CDR2 from the germline V gene are MNHEY and SMNVEV (reference sequence). This CDR3 spans 14 amino acids. The CDR3 reads CASSIGAGYYGYTF. The CDR3 DNA sequence: TGTGCCAGCAGTATTGGGGCCGGGTACTATGGCTACACCTTC.

This clone was seen a handful of times. This chain connects TRBV4-1 to TRBJ1-4; possible D gene TRBD1, 6 bases. V lost 0 bases to trimming and J lost 8 bases, with 13 bases between them. Germline V gene data show CDR1 as MGHRA and CDR2 as YSYEKL. The CDR3 has 15 amino acids. The CDR3 is CASSQDGGGDEKLFF. CDR3 nucleotides: TGCGCCAGCAGCCAAGATGGAGGGGGGGACGAAAAACTGTTTTTT.

V gene TRBV10-3 combines with J gene TRBJ2-2; weak D call: TRBD1 (5 bases). Germline V gene sequence: CDR1 ENHRY, CDR2 SYGVKD. Trimming left V 2 bases short and J 0 bases short, with 13 bases between. The CDR3 length is 17 residues. In DNA, the CDR3 is TGTGCCATCAGTGAGACCCAGGGCAGGGCGAACACCGGGGAGCTGTTTTTT. Encoded protein: CAISETQGRANTGELFF.

The rearrangement links TRBV20-1 to TRBJ2-7; 7 bases are a match to TRBD1. CDR1 is DFQATT, CDR2 SNEGSKA, per germline (reference sequence). The V segment lost 1 base and the J segment 7 bases; nucleotides outside the gene matches: 1. The CDR3 totals 11 residues. The chain's CDR3 is CSARGQGEQYF. The CDR3, as DNA: TGCAGTGCTAGAGGACAGGGAGAGCAGTACTTC.

This chain connects TRBV5-6 to TRBJ1-4; possible D gene TRBD1, 6 bases. V was clipped by 4 bases and J by 8 bases, with 18 bases between them. Germline CDR1 is SGHDT and CDR2 is YYEEEE. The CDR3 runs to 15 residues. The CDR3 coding sequence is TGTGCCAGCAGCCGAACAGGGAATCGCGAAGAAAAACTGTTTTTT. Its translation: CASSRTGNREEKLFF. The variable domain in full, completed from reference TRBV5-6 and TRBJ1-4, reads DAGVTQSPTHLIKTRGQQVTLRCSPKSGHDTVSWYQQALGQGPQFIFQYYEEEERQRGNFPDRFSGHQFPNYSSELNVNALLLGDSALYLCASSRTGNREEKLFFGSGTQLSVL.

The sample holds one count of this clone. The chain carries TRBV19 and TRBJ2-3, with TRBD1 matching 11 bases. The junction had 2 bases not matched to a gene; V was cut back by 8 bases and J by 1 base. The CDR3 is 14 amino acids. CDR1 is LNHDA, CDR2 SQIVND, per germline (reference sequence). CDR3 DNA sequence: TGTGCCAGTCGGGGACAGGGGGGCACAGATACGCAGTATTTT. This sequence encodes CASRGQGGTDTQYF.

V is TRBV4-3 and J is TRBJ2-5; 10 positions agree with TRBD2. TRBJ2-7 matches the DNA end more closely, so the J call is doubtful. Germline V gene sequence: CDR1 LGHNA, CDR2 YSLEER. CDR3 length: 14 residues. The CDR3 spells CASSAGLAEYEQYF. Written as DNA, the CDR3 is TGCGCCAGCAGCGCTGGACTAGCGGAATACGAGCAGTACTTC.

V and J are TRBV11-3 and TRBJ2-3; 7 nucleotides agree with TRBD1. CDR1 is SGHNT, CDR2 YENEEA, per germline. V shed 4 bases, J shed 4 bases, and the junction held 5 bases outside the gene matches. The CDR3 is made up of 14 amino acids. The CDR3 is CASSSTGLADTQYF. The CDR3 nucleotides are TGTGCCAGCAGCTCGACAGGGCTTGCAGATACGCAGTATTTT. Full variable domain (rest looked up from reference TRBV11-3 and TRBJ2-3): EAGVVQSPRYKIIEKKQPVAFWCNPISGHNTLYWYLQNLGQGPELLIRYENEEAVDDSQLPKDRFSAERLKGVDSTLKIQPAELGDSAVYLCASSSTGLADTQYFGPGTRLTVL.

The rearrangement uses TRBV7-8 and TRBJ2-3; TRBD1 matches at 7 bases. This CDR3 has 14 residues. The V and J ends lost 1 base and 5 bases, in that order; junction bases with no gene match: 3. The germline CDR1 and CDR2 sequences are SGHVS and FQNEAQ. The CDR3, as DNA: TGTGCCAGCAGCTTAGTAGGGGGCCGAGATACGCAGTATTTT. Its protein is CASSLVGGRDTQYF.

The genes are TRBV6-1 and TRBJ1-2; 9 bases are shared with TRBD1. CDR1 and CDR2 (germline): MNHNS, SASEGT. The CDR3 length is 14 residues. V lost 6 bases and J lost 4; bases outside the gene matches: 6. CDR3 amino acids: CASRGQGVGYGYTF. The DNA of the CDR3 is TGTGCCAGCAGGGGACAGGGAGTTGGCTATGGCTACACCTTC.

The chain employs TRBV4-3 and TRBJ1-6; 7 positions match TRBD1. V shed 0 bases, J shed 0 bases, and the junction held 8 bases outside the gene matches. The CDR3 length is 19 residues. The V gene's germline CDR1 is LGHNA and CDR2 YSLEER. DNA for the CDR3: TGCGCCAGCAGCCAAGATCTGACAGGGCCTAGCTCCTATAATTCACCCCTCCACTTT. Translated, it gives CASSQDLTGPSSYNSPLHF.

Details on this clone: A read error may account for a junction end that differs from germline. The rearrangement uses TRBV5-5 and TRBJ1-1, with 9 bases matching TRBD1. Germline-derived CDR1 and CDR2 are SGHKS and YYEKEE (reference sequence). The CDR3 consists of 16 residues. DNA of the CDR3: TGCGCCAGCAGCCAGCGAGACAGGGGGTGGAACACTGAAGCTTTCTTT. Translation gives CASSQRDRGWNTEAFF.

The rearrangement links TRBV19 to TRBJ1-2, with D hard to call. Germline V lookup: CDR1 LNHDA, CDR2 SQIVND (reference sequence). V was shortened by 7 bases and J by 7 bases, with 25 bases between the two germline ends. CDR3 size: 16 residues. The chain's CDR3 is CASTPVEHGPGSGYTF. CDR3 nucleotide sequence: TGTGCCAGTACCCCGGTAGAACACGGGCCGGGAAGTGGCTACACCTTC.